This T cell receptor beta chain originates from a study of control samples from healthy donors and cancer patients. This clone was detected a few times. Per the germline V gene, CDR1 is SGHRS and CDR2 is YFSETQ. This CDR3 comprises 14 residues. Trimming removed 2 bases from V and 4 bases from J, with 12 bases in between. The method was immunoSEQ multiplex PCR; TCRdb's version includes in-frame clones alone and lacks a portion of them. The table lists roughly 130,000 clones, around 90% of them singletons. This receptor was obtained from a man younger than 35 in good health. The chain combines TRBV5-1 with TRBJ1-1; unclear D gene. Sequenced material: blood. CDR3 sequence (DNA): TGCGCCAGCAGCTTAGTCAGCGCGGGCACTGAAGCTTTCTTT. Residues: CASSLVSAGTEAFF. The full variable domain, in which reference TRBV5-1 and TRBJ1-1 provide the parts outside the CDR3, is KAGVTQTPRYLIKTRGQQVTLSCSPISGHRSVSWYQQTPGQGLQFLFEYFSETQRNKGNFPGRFSGRQFSNSRSEMNVSTLELGDSALYLCASSLVSAGTEAFFGQGTRLTVV.